The clone carrying this T cell receptor (beta chain) has only one observation. Its antigen remains unknown. The time point here: blood 4 weeks post-SBRT, at nephrectomy. Treatment meaning: 15 Gy SBRT to primary tumor, nephrectomy 4 weeks later. Nephrectomy followed 15 Gy stereotactic body radiation by 4 weeks. Blood was sampled at baseline, 2 weeks and 4 weeks after SBRT. The tumor was a clear cell renal cell carcinoma. The source of the sample is a study of radiation and T cells in renal cell carcinoma. The method was immunoSEQ multiplex PCR; TCRdb's version includes in-frame clones alone and lacks a portion of them. Among fewer than 200,000 clones listed, roughly nine tenths were seen once. Study-level points and caveats: In blood, top tumor clones expanded by 2 weeks, shrinking by 4.

Sample: blood, taken from a patient whose treatment included radiotherapy and nephrectomy. The receptor's source is a woman aged 45-65 years with renal cell carcinoma.

CDR3 loop: CASSLVSQEQYF. The CDR3 DNA is TGCGCCAGCAGCTTGGTTTCCCAGGAGCAGTACTTC. J is TRBJ2-7 and V is TRBV5-1; D unclear. This CDR3 has 12 residues. Germline assignment: CDR1 SGHRS and CDR2 YFSETQ. Trimming left V 0 bases short and J 7 bases short, with 8 bases between.